These 23 T cell receptor beta chains came from one sample sequenced in a study of T cells in Graves' hyperthyroidism and ophthalmopathy. TCR beta CDR3 regions were amplified from RNA. First-round RT-PCR targeting the TCR CDR3 was performed with the HTBI primer set. Each CDR3 protein is one row after TCRdb ran MiXCR on the multiplex PCR reads. The table shows about 59,000 distinct CDR3 sequences, with around 50% occurring only once. Sequenced input: blood. The receptors stem from a woman aged 60 to 75 with Graves' ophthalmopathy.

This rearrangement joins TRBV7-9 to TRBJ2-7, with 14 bases fitting TRBD2. The germline V gene has CDR1 SEHNR and CDR2 FQNEAQ (reference sequence). The CDR3 is 16 residues long. The V gene end was trimmed by 2 bases and the J gene end by 6 bases; junction bases not matched to a gene: 6. The CDR3 DNA reads as TGTGCCAGCAGCTTAATGGGACTAGCGGGGGAGGGCGAGCAGTACTTC. It codes for CASSLMGLAGEGEQYF.

A word on this clonotype: One base away lies a much larger clone, so this may be a sequencing read error. The rearrangement links TRBV27 to TRBJ2-7; D tentatively fits TRBD1 or TRBD2 (6 bases each). Germline CDR1 MNHEY, CDR2 SMNVEV (reference sequence). This CDR3 spans 13 amino acids. The V gene lost 6 bases and the J gene lost 2 bases, with 11 bases spanning the gap. CDR3 amino acids: CASSGGRAYEQYF. In DNA, the CDR3 is TGTGCCAGCAGCGGGGGCCGCGCCTACGAGCAGTACTTC.

CDR3 bases: TGTGCCAGCAGTTCATCCCTCCACGGCACAGATACGCAGTATTTT. It codes for CASSSSLHGTDTQYF. This sequence joins TRBV12-3 or TRBV12-4 and TRBJ2-3, with D unresolved. The CDR3 loop spans 15 amino acids. V was trimmed by 4 bases and J by 1 base, leaving 12 bases between them.

At least ten counts were recorded for this clonotype. This sequence joins TRBV7-2 and TRBJ2-3; the D gene is possibly TRBD1 (6 bases). Trimming pared 1 base from V and 5 bases from J, leaving 10 bases between. Per the germline V gene, CDR1 is SGHTA and CDR2 is FQGNSA. The CDR3 sequence is 14 residues long. The CDR3 bases are TGTGCCAGCAGCTTAGACCAAGGGGGAGATACGCAGTATTTT. The encoded protein is CASSLDQGGDTQYF.

Concerning this clonotype itself: An end of the junction does not agree with germline; a read error may underlie this. V usage is TRBV12-3 or TRBV12-4 and J usage is TRBJ1-5; 7 bases are shared with TRBD1. The CDR3 has 16 residues. The CDR3 reads CASSSAGQFSNQPQHF. CDR3 in DNA: TGTGCCAGCAGTTCAGCGGGACAGTTTAGCAATCAGCCCCAGCACTTT.

The chain uses TRBV20-1 and TRBJ2-2; 10 nucleotides agree with TRBD1. CDR3 length equals 15 residues. With 6 bases clipped from V and 6 bases from J, the junction kept 10 bases outside the gene matches. Germline loops: CDR1 DFQATT, CDR2 SNEGSKA (reference sequence). The CDR3 sequence: CSATRPGQGSGELFF. DNA for the CDR3: TGCAGTGCCACGAGGCCGGGACAGGGGTCCGGGGAGCTGTTTTTT.

This clonotype was seen repeatedly, ten times or more. The chain recombines TRBV10-2 with TRBJ1-5; TRBD1 agrees at 9 bases. With 11 bases clipped from V and 3 bases from J, the junction kept 14 bases outside the gene matches. Germline V gene data show CDR1 as WSHSY and CDR2 as SAAADI. The CDR3 has 16 amino acids. The CDR3 loop reads CAGGTRTGEVNQPQHF. DNA for the CDR3: TGCGCCGGCGGCACCAGGACAGGGGAGGTCAATCAGCCCCAGCATTTT.

On this clonotype itself: This likely comes from a read error, as the CDR3 has no conserved phenylalanine or tryptophan at its end. V gene TRBV27 combines with J gene TRBJ2-5, with D tentatively TRBD2 (5 bases). CDR3 length equals 13 residues. Germline V gene sequence: CDR1 MNHEY, CDR2 SMNVEV (reference sequence). CDR3 amino acids: CTTKPTGFWTQYL. As DNA, the CDR3 is TGTACCACCAAACCAACGGGGTTTTGGACCCAGTACCTC.

In the case of this clonotype: Compared with germline, one end of the junction differs, possibly owing to a read error. V is TRBV15 and J is TRBJ2-1; 8 bases match TRBD2. CDR3 length: 15 amino acids. In germline, CDR1 is LNHNV, CDR2 YYDKDF (reference sequence). The CDR3 coding sequence is TGTGCCAGCAGCTTAGGCGGACTAGCCATAGGAGAGCAGTTCTTC. The encoded protein is CASSLGGLAIGEQFF.

This CDR3 reads CASSSTTGSLWGYTF. CDR3 bases: TGCGCCAGCAGCTCAACTACCGGATCTCTATGGGGCTACACCTTC. The V and J genes are TRBV5-1 and TRBJ1-2; D is undetermined. The CDR3 sequence is 15 residues long. From germline, CDR1 is SGHRS and CDR2 YFSETQ. Trimming shortened V by 3 bases and J by 8 bases, and 20 bases separated the two germline ends.

This chain uses TRBV7-9 with TRBJ2-1; 8 positions agree with TRBD1. V lost 2 bases and J lost 13; bases outside the gene matches: 16. The CDR3 runs 16 residues. Looked up from germline, CDR1 is SEHNR and CDR2 is FQNEAQ (reference sequence). The chain's CDR3 is CASSLPDGDRPFYQFF. CDR3 sequence (DNA): TGTGCCAGCAGCTTACCTGACGGGGACAGGCCCTTTTATCAGTTCTTC.

This clonotype was seen a handful of times. A much larger clone differs by one base, so this may be a read error. The chain recombines TRBV4-3 with TRBJ2-1; D assignment may be TRBD1 or TRBD2 (6 bases each). This CDR3 contains 16 residues. Germline assignment: CDR1 LGHNA and CDR2 YSLEER. The CDR3 DNA reads TGCGCCAGCAGCCAAGATATGAGGGGGGCGGGGAATGAGCAGTCCTTC. Amino acid sequence: CASSQDMRGAGNEQSF.

The chain has TRBV25-1 and TRBJ2-3, with TRBD2 as a possible D gene (7 bases). The V gene's germline CDR1 is MGHDK and CDR2 SYGVNS. Deletions cut 8 bases from V and 4 bases from J, with 19 bases between. The CDR3 sequence is 15 residues long. CDR3 sequence (DNA): TGTGCCAGCTTCAACACTGCGGGGGCCGCAGATACGCAGTATTTT. It codes for CASFNTAGAADTQYF.

Regarding this clonotype: The CDR3 does not close with the conserved phenylalanine or tryptophan, likely indicating a read error. The rearrangement joins TRBV7-2 to TRBJ2-7, with 11 bases fitting TRBD2. J was trimmed by 8 bases and V by 6 bases; bases with no gene match: 6. Germline V gene lookup returns CDR1 SGHTA and CDR2 FQGNSA. The CDR3 contains 13 residues. The CDR3 sequence is CASSSSGGPKQYL. The CDR3 bases are TGTGCCAGCAGTTCTAGCGGGGGGCCTAAGCAGTACCTC.

The sample holds many counts of this clonotype. This rearrangement joins TRBV7-8 to TRBJ2-5; 9 bases align to TRBD1. CDR3 length: 16 residues. CDR1 is SGHVS and CDR2 is FQNEAQ in the germline V gene. Trimming cost V 5 bases and J 5 bases; bases outside gene matches: 12. The CDR3 nucleotides read TGTGCCAGCAGCCCGCGCCGGGACAGGGATTGGGAGACCCAGTACTTC. Protein: CASSPRRDRDWETQYF.

This rearrangement joins TRBV10-3 to TRBJ1-6; unclear D gene. The V gene lost 7 bases and the J gene lost 7 bases, with 8 bases spanning the gap. Germline V gives CDR1 ENHRY, CDR2 SYGVKD. CDR3 length: 12 residues. The CDR3 protein is CAIKAGNSPLHF. The CDR3, as DNA: TGTGCCATCAAGGCGGGGAATTCACCCCTCCACTTT.

The J gene is TRBJ2-7, the V gene TRBV5-4, with 9 bases lining up with TRBD1. The CDR3 runs 13 residues. Trimming at V came to 4 bases and at J to 3 bases, leaving 2 bases not matched to a gene. Germline CDR1 reads SGHNT; CDR2 reads YYREEE (reference sequence). The CDR3, as DNA: TGTGCCAGCAGCGGGACAGGGTTCTACGAGCAGTACTTC. Its protein product is CASSGTGFYEQYF.

This clonotype was seen once. A read error is likely, as this CDR3 ends without the conserved phenylalanine or tryptophan. The chain carries TRBV16 and TRBJ1-1, with a weak D call TRBD1 (5 bases). This CDR3 region has 13 residues. CDR1 KGHSY and CDR2 FQNENV come from the germline V gene. CDR3 nucleotides: TGTGCCAGCACGCGACGGGGGAACACTAAAGCTTTCGTT. Translating it yields CASTRRGNTKAFV.

The chain recombines TRBV6-4 with TRBJ2-7, with TRBD1 matching 9 bases. The CDR3 extends over 15 amino acids. V was clipped by 4 bases and J by 4 bases; unmatched bases: 8. The germline CDR1 and CDR2 sequences are MRHNA and SNTAGT. CDR3 in DNA: TGTGCCAGCAGTGTAGAACAGGGGGCGGTATACGAGCAGTACTTC. Translating gives CASSVEQGAVYEQYF.

Details on this clonotype: At one boundary the junction diverges from the germline segment, which might be a read error. The chain has TRBV7-2 and TRBJ2-7; TRBD2 aligns across 13 bases. CDR3 size: 16 residues. Germline-derived CDR1 and CDR2 are SGHTA and FQGNSA. The CDR3 is CASSLVGTSGDNEQYF. CDR3 DNA sequence: TGTGCCAGCAGCTTAGTTGGGACTAGCGGGGACAACGAGCAATACTTC.

The J gene is TRBJ2-1, the V gene TRBV6-4, with TRBD2 as a possible D gene (5 bases). Germline CDR1 and CDR2: MRHNA and SNTAGT. The CDR3 loop spans 11 amino acids. Trimming shortened V by 9 bases and J by 12 bases, and 15 bases separated the two germline ends. CDR3 sequence (DNA): TGTGCCAGTACCGGGAACCAAGGGCAGTTCTTC. It is translated as CASTGNQGQFF.

Many counts were recorded for this clonotype. The rearrangement links TRBV28 to TRBJ2-7; maybe TRBD2 (6 bases). V lost 2 bases and J lost 3, with 8 bases in between. CDR1 and CDR2 (germline): MDHEN, SYDVKM. The CDR3 covers 13 residues. The CDR3 DNA reads TGTGCCAGCAGTTTAGCGGGGTTCTACGAGCAGTACTTC. It yields the protein CASSLAGFYEQYF.

The V gene is TRBV4-2, the J gene TRBJ1-1; D is unresolved. Germline V gene data show CDR1 as LGHNA and CDR2 as YNFKEQ. V lost 1 base, J lost 4 bases, and 4 bases lay in between. This CDR3 has 12 residues. DNA of the CDR3: TGTGCCAGCAGCCAAGCGGGCACTGAAGCTTTCTTT. Protein: CASSQAGTEAFF.